The present entry profiles one TCR beta chain with its context. Its antigen is not known. TCRdb's copy holds only in-frame clones and misses some; the assay was immunoSEQ multiplex PCR. The table shows some 130,000 clones, with about nine tenths occurring only once. The CDR3 contains 13 residues. Germline CDR1 is MNHEY and CDR2 is SVGEGT. V was clipped by 1 base and J by 7 bases, with 8 bases between them. The entry originates in a study of T cell responses to AZD1222 COVID-19 vaccine. Study at large: Pooled together were second doses at about 4 or about 12 weeks. Study-level points and caveats: Donors were mostly white British, more females; clonal diversity possibly underestimated. Baseline serostatus was positive in only a handful of AZD1222 recipients. Across the whole spike, CD4 TCRs peaked at regions 160-218 and 743-854.

The origin of this receptor is an adult in good health. The V gene is TRBV6-2 or TRBV6-3, the J gene TRBJ2-4; no clear D gene. This specimen consisted of peripheral blood, obtained on day 0 of AZD1222 vaccination. The CDR3 bases are TGTGCCAGCAGTTACTTATCTCAGAACATTCAGTACTTC. It translates to CASSYLSQNIQYF.